The 28 T cell receptor beta chains below were found in one sample sequenced in a study of shared clonotypes between healthy human individuals. Profiled with immunoSEQ multiplex PCR; TCRdb holds only in-frame clones, not every one. The sample contains under 1,100,000 clones, about 80% of which appear only once. The sequenced material came from memory CD4+ T cells from PBMCs. As to subset: CD45RA-negative fraction. Receptors were obtained from a man between 18 and 29 years old in good health. Some clones in this sample may be carry-over from other donors' samples.

V gene TRBV7-2 combines with J gene TRBJ2-1; weak D call: TRBD2 (5 bases). Trimming took 3 bases from V and 2 from J, leaving 11 bases between them. Per the germline V gene, CDR1 is SGHTA and CDR2 is FQGNSA. The length of the CDR3 is 15 residues. Written as DNA, the CDR3 is TGTGCCAGCAGCTTGGGCGGGCAGCCCTACAATGAGCAGTTCTTC. Its translation is CASSLGGQPYNEQFF.

The chain recombines TRBV27 with TRBJ1-1, with D hard to call. Trimming left V 7 bases short and J 4 bases short, with 13 bases between. The CDR3 has 13 amino acids. The germline gives CDR1 MNHEY, CDR2 SMNVEV (reference sequence). Written as DNA, the CDR3 is TGTGCCAGCACCCCAGAGGGAGGCACTGAAGCTTTCTTT. The encoded protein is CASTPEGGTEAFF.

This clone was found a few times. The chain recombines TRBV5-8 with TRBJ1-4; no clear D gene. The V gene's germline CDR1 is SGHTS and CDR2 YDEGEE. CDR3 length: 14 amino acids. Trimming removed 7 bases from V and 3 bases from J, with 13 bases in between. This chain's CDR3 is CASGVWEANEKLFF. The CDR3 DNA reads as TGTGCCAGCGGGGTCTGGGAGGCTAATGAAAAACTGTTTTTT. Combining the CDR3 with reference TRBV5-8 and TRBJ1-4 gives the whole variable domain EAGVTQSPTHLIKTRGQQATLRCSPISGHTSVYWYQQALGLGLQFLLWYDEGEERNRGNFPPRFSGRQFPNYSSELNVNALELEDSALYLCASGVWEANEKLFFGSGTQLSVL.

Turning to this clone: One junction end disagrees with the germline gene, perhaps due to a read error. The V and J genes are TRBV18 and TRBJ2-1; a weak D match, TRBD2 (5 bases). This CDR3 region has 14 residues. Germline CDR1 and CDR2: KGHSH and LQKENI. The CDR3 protein is CASSLTRSDNEQLF. CDR3 DNA sequence: TGTGCCAGCTCCCTTACTAGAAGCGACAATGAGCAGCTCTTC.

The CDR3 nucleotides read TGTGCCAGCAGCCCAACGGACAGCTATCAGCCCCAGCATTTT. It is translated as CASSPTDSYQPQHF. This rearrangement joins TRBV7-9 to TRBJ1-5; D may be TRBD1 (6 bases). The CDR3 loop spans 14 amino acids. Trimming took off 5 bases at V and 5 bases at J, with 13 bases between the two ends. Germline V gene sequence: CDR1 SEHNR, CDR2 FQNEAQ (reference sequence).

V is TRBV28 and J is TRBJ2-1; tentative D call: TRBD2 (6 bases). The V and J ends lost 2 bases and 2 bases respectively, with 7 bases between them. Germline lookup yields CDR1 MDHEN and CDR2 SYDVKM. CDR3 length: 14 residues. The CDR3 reads CASSLGGPYNEQFF. The CDR3 region has the DNA TGTGCCAGCAGTTTAGGAGGGCCCTACAATGAGCAGTTCTTC.

The rearrangement joins TRBV4-2 to TRBJ2-7, with 8 bases aligning to TRBD1. The CDR3 length is 14 residues. V lost 1 base and J lost 6; bases outside the gene matches: 5. Germline V lookup: CDR1 LGHNA, CDR2 YNFKEQ. CDR3 sequence: CASSQVQGASEQYF. The CDR3 coding sequence is TGTGCCAGCAGCCAAGTGCAGGGGGCTAGCGAGCAGTACTTC.

V usage is TRBV6-5 and J usage is TRBJ1-2; weak D call: TRBD1 (5 bases). Germline CDR1 reads MNHEY; CDR2 reads SVGAGI. Between the trimmed V and J ends, which lost 6 bases and 4 bases, there was a span of 18 bases. This CDR3 comprises 15 residues. The CDR3 here is CASRPLTGRIYGYTF. CDR3 nucleotides: TGTGCCAGCAGGCCCCTAACAGGAAGAATCTATGGCTACACCTTC.

This clone was seen at least ten times. V gene TRBV27 combines with J gene TRBJ1-4; 11 positions match TRBD1. In germline, CDR1 is MNHEY, CDR2 SMNVEV (reference sequence). CDR3 size: 13 residues. Trimming took 6 bases from V and 8 from J; bases not matched to a gene: 2. CDR3 region: CASSGQGAEKLFF. CDR3 nucleotides: TGTGCCAGCAGCGGACAGGGGGCAGAAAAACTGTTTTTT.

This chain links TRBV30 with TRBJ2-5, with D perhaps matching TRBD1 (5 bases). Trimming removed 5 bases from V and 5 bases from J, with 15 bases in between. This CDR3 contains 13 residues. Germline V gene lookup returns CDR1 GTSNPN and CDR2 SVGIG (reference sequence). For the CDR3, the DNA is TGTGCCTGGTGTAAGCAGGGCCCCGAGACCCAGTACTTC. Protein sequence: CAWCKQGPETQYF.

This chain uses TRBV5-4 with TRBJ2-7; 7 positions agree with TRBD2. Germline trimming cut 4 bases from V and 6 bases from J; bases unmatched to any gene: 13. CDR1 and CDR2 (germline): SGHNT, YYREEE (reference sequence). The CDR3 runs 15 residues. CDR3 sequence reads: CASSPSGEGLSEQYF. CDR3 DNA sequence: TGTGCCAGCAGCCCTTCGGGGGAGGGCCTCAGCGAGCAGTACTTC.

This chain joins TRBV7-3 and TRBJ2-2, with D unresolved. This CDR3 has 16 residues. Germline loops: CDR1 SGHTA, CDR2 FQGTGA. With 4 bases removed from V and 1 base from J, the gap between germline ends came to 13 bases. In DNA, the CDR3 is TGTGCCAGCAGCTCCCAGACGATCCAGAACACCGGGGAGCTGTTTTTT. Protein product: CASSSQTIQNTGELFF.

To note about this clone: This CDR3 is also generated by other DNA sequences in the sample. The chain joins TRBV9 to TRBJ1-4; no clear D gene. CDR3 length equals 14 residues. Germline CDR1 reads SGDLS; CDR2 reads YYNGEE. Between the trimmed V and J ends, which lost 2 bases and 0 bases, there was a span of 5 bases. The DNA for the CDR3 is TGTGCCAGCAGCGTTGGAGCAACTAATGAAAAACTGTTTTTT. It translates to CASSVGATNEKLFF. The whole variable domain, filled in from reference TRBV9 and TRBJ1-4, reads DSGVTQTPKHLITATGQRVTLRCSPRSGDLSVYWYQQSLDQGLQFLIQYYNGEERAKGNILERFSAQQFPDLHSELNLSSLELGDSALYFCASSVGATNEKLFFGSGTQLSVL.

In its sample, this clone was seen once. This chain uses TRBV7-9 with TRBJ1-1; 8 nucleotides line up with TRBD1. V shed 2 bases, J shed 1 base, and the junction held 6 bases outside the gene matches. CDR3 size: 16 residues. The germline CDR1 and CDR2 sequences are SEHNR and FQNEAQ (reference sequence). The CDR3 is CASSLLQGVWNTEAFF. As DNA, the CDR3 is TGTGCCAGCAGCTTATTACAGGGGGTATGGAACACTGAAGCTTTCTTT.

The chain has TRBV18 and TRBJ2-5, with 8 bases that match TRBD1. The CDR3 spans 16 residues. With V trimmed by 6 bases and J by 2 bases, 11 bases remained unmatched. Germline loops: CDR1 KGHSH, CDR2 LQKENI. The CDR3 nucleotides are TGTGCCAGCTCCCGCGGACAGGGATGGTCACAAGAGACCCAGTACTTC. Translated: CASSRGQGWSQETQYF.

For this clone: Being one base from a much bigger clone, this may be a read error. V is TRBV14 and J is TRBJ2-5; D might be TRBD1 (7 bases). The CDR3 runs to 15 residues. The V end lost 3 bases, the J end lost 4 bases, and 15 bases lay between the germline ends. The germline CDR1 and CDR2 sequences are SGHDN and FVKESK. For the CDR3, the DNA is TGTGCCAGCAGCCAGACAGGGAGGAGGGGAGAGACCCAGTACTTC. Translation: CASSQTGRRGETQYF. Variable domain in full (rest from reference TRBV14 and TRBJ2-5): EAGVTQFPSHSVIEKGQTVTLRCDPISGHDNLYWYRRVMGKEIKFLLHFVKESKQDESGMPNNRFLAERTGGTYSTLKVQPAELEDSGVYFCASSQTGRRGETQYFGPGTRLLVL.

The CDR3: CASSSSREVYEQYF. CDR3 coding DNA: TGTGCCAGCAGTTCCAGCCGCGAGGTATACGAGCAGTACTTC. The chain carries TRBV28 and TRBJ2-7; no clear D. The CDR3 totals 14 residues. V dropped 4 bases and J dropped 4 bases, with 14 bases sitting between them. Germline V gene data show CDR1 as MDHEN and CDR2 as SYDVKM.

This sequence joins TRBV11-2 and TRBJ2-7; 9 bases align to TRBD1. Looked up from germline, CDR1 is SGHAT and CDR2 is FQNNGV. J lost 4 bases, V lost 2 bases, and 12 bases had no gene match. The CDR3 contains 17 residues. CDR3 in amino acids: CASSLSHSTGGVYEQYF. DNA for the CDR3: TGTGCCAGCAGCTTATCCCATTCGACAGGGGGGGTTTACGAGCAGTACTTC.

This clone was counted a single time. This rearrangement joins TRBV9 to TRBJ2-1; tentative D call: TRBD1 (7 bases). This CDR3 has 16 residues. In germline, CDR1 is SGDLS, CDR2 YYNGEE. The V gene lost 0 bases and the J gene lost 6 bases, with 16 bases spanning the gap. CDR3 sequence reads: CASSVAGGLQGNEQFF. CDR3 DNA sequence: TGTGCCAGCAGCGTAGCAGGGGGACTTCAAGGCAATGAGCAGTTCTTC.

This clone was observed a single time. The genes are TRBV6-5 and TRBJ1-4; perhaps TRBD1 as D (5 bases). The length of the CDR3 is 13 residues. Trimming took off 6 bases at V and 6 bases at J, with 11 bases between the two ends. The germline V gene encodes CDR1 MNHEY and CDR2 SVGAGI. The CDR3 nucleotides are TGTGCCAGCAGAGGGGTTCGGGATGAAAAACTGTTTTTT. Its translation: CASRGVRDEKLFF.

The chain couples TRBV28 to TRBJ2-1; 11 bases are shared with TRBD2. Germline V gives CDR1 MDHEN, CDR2 SYDVKM. J gave up 4 bases and V 9 bases, and 14 bases lay outside the gene matches. The CDR3 has 17 amino acids. This CDR3 reads CASNTRSGTSGYNEQFF. The CDR3 DNA sequence: TGTGCCAGTAATACTCGATCCGGGACTAGCGGTTACAATGAGCAGTTCTTC.

As regards this clone: Within the sample, other DNA sequences also encode this same CDR3. This sequence joins TRBV9 and TRBJ1-4; D gene uncertain. Per germline, CDR1 SGDLS and CDR2 YYNGEE. CDR3 size: 14 residues. Trimming left V 0 bases short and J 5 bases short, with 8 bases between. CDR3 nucleotides: TGTGCCAGCAGCGTAGGGGGAGGGAATGAAAAACTGTTTTTT. This gives the protein CASSVGGGNEKLFF.

This clone was detected ten times or more. Other DNA sequences of this sample code for an identical CDR3. The chain carries TRBV30 and TRBJ2-7; D may be TRBD1 (6 bases). The V and J ends lost 0 bases and 0 bases respectively, with 9 bases between them. The CDR3 is 14 residues long. Germline assignment: CDR1 GTSNPN and CDR2 SVGIG (reference sequence). The CDR3 region has the DNA TGTGCCTGGAGTGTACTCAGGGGCTCCTACGAGCAGTACTTC. Translated: CAWSVLRGSYEQYF. Drawing the rest from reference TRBV30 and TRBJ2-7, the complete variable domain is SQTIHQWPATLVQPVGSPLSLECTVEGTSNPNLYWYRQAAGRGLQLLFYSVGIGQISSEVPQNLSASRPQDRQFILSSKKLLLSDSGFYLCAWSVLRGSYEQYFGPGTRLTVT.

The chain joins TRBV10-1 to TRBJ2-3; 8 nucleotides align to TRBD2. After removal of 8 bases from V and 6 bases from J, the junction contained 10 bases not matched to a gene. The CDR3 covers 14 residues. Germline V gene data show CDR1 as WNHNN and CDR2 as SYGVQD (reference sequence). CDR3 residues: CASQGAGAMDTQYF. The CDR3 DNA is TGCGCCAGCCAAGGAGCGGGAGCGATGGATACGCAGTATTTT.

V and J are TRBV2 and TRBJ2-2; possibly TRBD2 for D (6 bases). Between the trimmed V and J ends, which lost 9 bases and 0 bases, there was a span of 11 bases. The CDR3 contains 14 residues. Germline CDR1 SNHLY, CDR2 FYNNEI. In DNA form, the CDR3 reads TGTGCCAGTCGGGCGGGGACGAACACCGGGGAGCTGTTTTTT. It codes for CASRAGTNTGELFF.

The chain is built from TRBV5-1 and TRBJ2-6, with D possibly TRBD1 on 6 matching bases. CDR1 and CDR2 from the germline V gene are SGHRS and YFSETQ. Trimming left V 5 bases short and J 2 bases short, with 14 bases between. The CDR3 has 16 amino acids. CDR3 in DNA: TGCGCCAGCAGTCAAGGGGGACGGGCTGGGGCCAACGTCCTGACTTTC. This encodes CASSQGGRAGANVLTF.

This clone appeared a single time. The rearrangement links TRBV30 to TRBJ2-7, with 8 positions matching TRBD2. Germline values: CDR1 GTSNPN, CDR2 SVGIG (reference sequence). Germline trimming cut 0 bases from V and 6 bases from J; bases unmatched to any gene: 10. CDR3 size: 15 residues. The chain's CDR3 is CAWSVWGSGIFEQYF. The CDR3 coding sequence is TGTGCCTGGAGTGTCTGGGGTAGCGGGATCTTCGAGCAGTACTTC.

This clone was seen a few times. The chain carries TRBV19 and TRBJ1-2; D is unclear. CDR1 and CDR2 from the germline V gene are LNHDA and SQIVND (reference sequence). Trimming cost V 5 bases and J 5 bases, with 6 bases left between them. The CDR3 runs 11 residues. The CDR3 loop is CASSAGYGYTF. The CDR3 DNA follows: TGTGCCAGTAGTGCTGGGTATGGCTACACCTTC.